One and the same sample provided the 8 T cell receptor beta chains below, sequenced in a study of blood T cell repertoires in COVID-19. Sequenced by immunoSEQ multiplex PCR; TCRdb stores in-frame clones only, minus some. The sample shows some 170,000 clones, approximately 88% of them seen only once. The sequencing sample was made of peripheral blood. Source of these receptors: a woman at least 80 years old with active or convalescent COVID-19.

The chain has TRBV9 and TRBJ1-1; TRBD1 aligns across 8 bases. The V segment lost 0 bases and the J segment 9 bases; nucleotides outside the gene matches: 1. In germline, CDR1 is SGDLS, CDR2 YYNGEE. The CDR3 is 12 amino acids. CDR3 region: CASSVGTGKAFF. DNA of the CDR3: TGTGCCAGCAGCGTAGGGACAGGGAAAGCTTTCTTT.

This clone has only a few counts. The chain links TRBV9 to TRBJ2-3, with 7 bases aligning to TRBD2. Germline lookup yields CDR1 SGDLS and CDR2 YYNGEE. With 2 bases clipped from V and 1 base from J, the junction kept 4 bases outside the gene matches. This CDR3 region has 15 residues. CDR3 protein: CASSVRGVGTDTQYF. The CDR3 DNA sequence: TGTGCCAGCAGCGTTCGGGGGGTGGGCACAGATACGCAGTATTTT.

The chain employs TRBV7-2 and TRBJ2-3; TRBD2 is a possible D gene (5 bases). This CDR3 contains 18 residues. CDR1 and CDR2 (germline): SGHTA, FQGNSA. Trimming shortened V by 0 bases and J by 4 bases, and 20 bases separated the two germline ends. The CDR3 region has the DNA TGTGCCAGCAGCTTAGCGAACTCCCTAGCTGTAATAGCAGATACGCAGTATTTT. Translation: CASSLANSLAVIADTQYF.

The J gene is TRBJ1-2, the V gene TRBV2, with D perhaps matching TRBD1 (6 bases). Germline loops: CDR1 SNHLY, CDR2 FYNNEI. The CDR3 is 15 amino acids. Trimming pared 7 bases from V and 4 bases from J, leaving 19 bases between. The CDR3 nucleotides read TGTGCCAGCATCGAGCGAGGGGGGGCGAGCTATGGCTACACCTTC. Translated, it gives CASIERGGASYGYTF.

The CDR3 is CASRTSSGTEVYGYTF. Written as DNA, the CDR3 is TGTGCCAGCAGAACCTCCTCCGGGACAGAAGTCTATGGCTACACCTTC. The V and J genes are TRBV7-9 and TRBJ1-2, with TRBD1 identical over 7 bases. This CDR3 has 16 amino acids. Germline V CDR1 and CDR2: SEHNR, FQNEAQ (reference sequence). V was pared by 6 bases and J by 4 bases, with 14 bases of the junction left unmatched.

The chain has TRBV7-9 and TRBJ1-1, with D perhaps TRBD1 (6 bases). Trimming removed 5 bases at V and 8 bases at J, with 15 bases between. Germline V gene data show CDR1 as SEHNR and CDR2 as FQNEAQ (reference sequence). The CDR3 consists of 13 residues. CDR3 sequence reads: CASSPLDRSEAFF. CDR3 bases: TGTGCCAGCAGCCCCCTGGACAGATCAGAAGCTTTCTTT. Full variable domain (missing parts from reference TRBV7-9 and TRBJ1-1): DTGVSQNPRHKITKRGQNVTFRCDPISEHNRLYWYRQTLGQGPEFLTYFQNEAQLEKSRLLSDRFSAERPKGSFSTLEIQRTEQGDSAMYLCASSPLDRSEAFFGQGTRLTVV.

This chain connects TRBV10-2 to TRBJ1-3, with 7 positions matching TRBD1. Germline-derived CDR1 and CDR2 are WSHSY and SAAADI. J was trimmed by 0 bases and V by 8 bases; bases with no gene match: 10. The CDR3 spans 16 residues. The CDR3 here is CASYTTGQDSGNTIYF. The CDR3 DNA reads TGCGCCAGCTATACTACCGGACAGGACTCTGGAAACACCATATATTTT.

This clone was detected only once. The chain combines TRBV5-1 with TRBJ2-1; 7 positions agree with TRBD1. Trimming cost V 4 bases and J 4 bases; bases outside gene matches: 5. The germline CDR1 and CDR2 sequences are SGHRS and YFSETQ. This CDR3 spans 14 amino acids. The DNA of the CDR3 is TGCGCCAGCAGCCCAGGGACAGTGTACAATGAGCAGTTCTTC. This codes for CASSPGTVYNEQFF. The complete variable domain, with remaining parts taken from reference TRBV5-1 and TRBJ2-1, reads KAGVTQTPRYLIKTRGQQVTLSCSPISGHRSVSWYQQTPGQGLQFLFEYFSETQRNKGNFPGRFSGRQFSNSRSEMNVSTLELGDSALYLCASSPGTVYNEQFFGPGTRLTVL.